This T cell receptor (beta chain) was retrieved from a study of spatial heterogeneity in lung cancer. Study-wide points: It was found that expanded intratumoral alpha and beta TCR counts tracked tumor mutation counts.

Trimming removed 1 base from V and 3 bases from J; junction bases left unmatched: 5. The length of the CDR3 is 16 residues. Germline-derived CDR1 and CDR2 are LGHDT and YNNKEL (reference sequence). TCRdb independently ran MiXCR on the 5' RACE reads; one entry per CDR3 protein. The sample records 4,900 or so distinct CDR3 sequences, about 23% being singletons. This clonotype is medium-sized by share. No antigen is known for it. Stated time point: sample taken at primary tumor resection. Material for sequencing was whole RNA from tumor, nontumor lung or frozen PBMC, left unsorted. The source of this sequence is a male donor with early-stage non-small cell lung cancer. Specimen: lung tumor tissue, collected at surgery. This chain connects TRBV3-1 to TRBJ2-5; 10 positions agree with TRBD1. The DNA of the CDR3 is TGTGCCAGCAGCCAAGTCCGGGACAGGGGAAAAGAGACCCAGTACTTC. Protein product: CASSQVRDRGKETQYF.